The text below deals with one T cell receptor beta chain. Its antigen is still unknown. No much larger clone is present one base from it, and per-base qualities are unavailable. Including the terminal cysteine and phenylalanine, the CDR3 comprises 18 residues. Only the CDR3 DNA stays, 54 bases, in frame from base 1. From V the trimming removes 2 bases and from J it removes 2 bases, while the gene matches leave 11 bases of the junction unaccounted for. CDR1 and CDR2 are read off the germline V gene (reference sequence) as MNHEY and SMNVEV. This entry comes from a study of cytomegalovirus exposure and HLA in healthy donors (dated by TCRdb to the late 2010s). With respect to the entire study: In an earlier analysis of several hundred of the donors, roughly 300 Gb of sequence data and 90 million to 120 million unique TCR beta sequences from 150 million to 200 million T cells were reported. Genome-wide SNP genotypes for about 55% of the 666 donors were used in a later genetic analysis, which treated that subset as a discovery cohort. The study aimed to test whether cataloging public T cell receptors could reveal signatures of past pathogen exposure. In addition to the first cohort of roughly 670 subjects, a separate validation cohort of 120 different subjects was used. About five DR-DQ haplotypes were handled as single units for association and clustering, since linkage in the cohort was strong. Class I and class II HLA loci were covered by the typing at four-digit resolution. Using immunosequencing, the study profiled T cell repertoires from about 620 subjects and related those repertoires to cytomegalovirus serostatus. In the later analysis, no new phenotypic data were used to find candidate immune exposures; instead, reliance was placed on TCR beta sequences and their occurrence across donors. The number of typed donors differed by locus: roughly 629-640 for A, B, C, DRB1 and DQB1; approximately 520 for DQA1; fewer than 610 for DPA1; and roughly 450 for DPB1. About 300 gigabases of sequencing data and 80 million or so unique TCR sequences were included in an early release covering under 650 HLA-typed donors. An earlier analysis of around 580 of the donors used high-throughput TCR beta sequencing to judge whether each TCR beta V gene segment behaved as functional or pseudogenic. Donor age, sex, ethnicity and CMV serostatus were compiled alongside the repertoire data. All discovery cohort repertoires had been generated on a single sequencing platform. The genetic ancestry cluster associated with self-reported Caucasian donors included around four fifths of the roughly 400 genotyped donors. High-throughput TCR immunosequencing, statistical association of individual TCRs with disease status, and machine learning were combined to predict cytomegalovirus infection status. To study patterns of TCR occurrence, a later analysis re-analyzed previously published TCR beta repertoires from 666 donors and added high-resolution HLA genotyping. Among 398 genotyped donors of the cohort, an average of approximately 240,000 unique TCR beta nucleotide sequences were sequenced per donor, about a sixth of them non-productive.

What the research found in general, with its limitations: A later analysis reported that several top co-occurrence clusters appeared linked to parvovirus B19, influenza, CMV and Epstein-Barr virus. Cytomegalovirus status was reported to be diagnosed by the classifier with high specificity and sensitivity in both the original and validation cohorts. According to a later analysis, most CMV-associated TCR beta chains appeared to be HLA-restricted, and the HLA associations seemed to be driven largely by CMV exposure. A total of around 150 TCR beta chains were listed by the study as associated with cytomegalovirus. Three of the identified cytomegalovirus-associated TCR beta chains were confirmed in vitro to be specific for cytomegalovirus antigens. When HLA alleles, especially DR and DQ, strongly co-occurred, TCR associations were difficult to assign to individual alleles. According to the authors, the approach could potentially be generalized to other disease states and immunological phenotypes. At a false discovery rate of 0.05, a later analysis linked about 17,000 TCR beta sequences to specific HLA alleles. A cluster of highly shared sequence variants was judged likely to be a technical artifact of the sequencing pipeline. Most TCR sequences were seen in very few donors, while some public TCRs were found in many individuals. V-gene and J-gene trimming of TCR beta chains was associated with a missense DCLRE1C variant in a later genetic analysis, and the association was replicated in an independent cohort. Compared with equally common non-associated chains, HLA-associated TCR beta chains in a later analysis were more clonally expanded and had lower generation probabilities. Seventeen rarely observed V segments, including chromosome 9 orphons, were excluded from the earlier analysis of just under 600 of the donors because counts were too low. Broadly in line with IMGT annotations, most TCR beta V segments showed up in productive rearrangements about 87% or about 30% of the time in an earlier analysis of around 600 of the donors. A later genetic analysis reported fewer N-insertions in productive TCRs among donors in an Asian-associated ancestry cluster than the roughly 700-donor mean. Immune exposure information for the cohort was limited to CMV serostatus. Because some donors lacked HLA typing at each locus, the association tests relied only on the typed subset. Roughly uniform sequencing depth across donors was assumed in presence/absence analyses, although this assumption may not hold. Correlated functional status among segregating V segments might be attributable to linkage disequilibrium, but an unknown experimental factor could not be ruled out. Some IMGT-functional V segments, including TRBV6-2 and TRBV6-3, could not be told apart with the 87-base-pair reads, so those segments were excluded. The cohort was sequenced for TCR beta chains only, and without alpha or paired-chain data the features that could be detected were limited. In a later analysis, TCR association rates were found to vary across HLA loci, with the most associated TCRs seen for DRB1 alleles and the fewest for HLA-C alleles. A further reported finding was that TCR beta sequences accurately predicted the HLA-A and HLA-B alleles for most subjects in the first cohort.

The cohort comprised fewer than 700 healthy bone marrow donors. At the time of sampling, all cohort members were nominally healthy, though unrecorded immune exposures were likely present. The donor was CMV seronegative and was included in the group of several hundred seronegative cohort members. Each donor provided a peripheral blood sample, and peripheral blood mononuclear cells were used for TCR beta sequencing. The Qiagen DNeasy Blood Extraction Kit was used to extract genomic DNA from the blood cell samples. Library prep was done by the immunoSEQ multiplex PCR assay. For the multiplex PCR, a mixture combining 60 forward primers for TCR Vbeta segments and 13 reverse primers for TCR Jbeta segments was used. The CDR3 region of rearranged TCR beta genes was amplified from genomic DNA with a multiplex PCR assay. On the Illumina HiSeq System, the amplified TCR beta libraries were sequenced as 87-base-pair reads. The published analysis was carried out like this. A later analysis tallied 75 million to 95 million unique TCR beta chains across the approximately 670 repertoires, and approximately 12 million of those chains were shared by two or more donors. To remove PCR and sequencing errors, raw reads were error-corrected and collapsed into unique sequences using a nearest-neighbor algorithm that merged closely related sequences. To assign V, D and J gene segments, CDR3 sequences were aligned to IMGT reference sequences. For a sequence to be retained, at least a six-nucleotide match to both a V gene segment and a J gene segment was required. A rearrangement counted as productive if the CDR3 had no stop codons and remained in frame with V and J, and every other rearrangement counted as non-productive. CDR3 was defined according to IMGT convention as the region running from the second conserved V-encoded cysteine to the conserved J-encoded phenylalanine. In an earlier analysis of 587 of the donors, sequences lacking an unambiguous match to a single V gene segment were excluded. An earlier analysis of 500 to 700 of the donors classified V segments as functional when productive rearrangements were above 56.7% and as segregating when the standard deviation between donors was above 5%. To diagnose cytomegalovirus status from the catalog of TCR beta chain sequences, a statistical classification framework was built. In a later analysis, TCR nucleotide sequences were compared against IMGT/GENE-DB human TR gene sequences so that V and J genes could be assigned. A later analysis assigned CDR3 sequences and most-parsimonious VDJ recombination scenarios with the TCRdist pipeline. In a later analysis, every TCR beta chain was defined by the combination of its CDR3 amino acid sequence and its V-gene family, and reads without a unique V-gene family were dropped. To address suspected cross-contamination and a sequencing artifact, a later analysis removed 592 highly shared, low-generation-probability nucleotide sequences. For each public chain, a later analysis derived a clonal expansion index from normalized ranks of inferred template counts within each repertoire. Generation probabilities in a later analysis came from a VDJ recombination model fitted to out-of-frame rearrangements, and those results were checked against IGoR. A later analysis scored TCR-TCR, TCR-HLA and TCR-CMV co-occurrence with hypergeometric tests, applying a repertoire-size bias correction to TCR pairs. A later analysis estimated false discovery rates by permuting HLA or CMV assignments 20 times. In a later analysis, co-occurring TCRs were grouped using DBSCAN, and TCRdist sequence similarity was added for clustering within HLA-allele-positive subsets. Co-occurrence clustering excluded repertoires with fewer than 30,000 or more than 120,000 public chains, plus five with anomalous nucleotide sharing. TCRdb holds this immuneACCESS table with in-frame rearrangements only. Some clones are missing; in checked studies, unresolved V genes explain under half, and the rest has no known cause. The V and J calls and clone size come from that table; D and trimming were worked out from the DNA. The sample records 250,000 to 350,000 clones, under 80% of which are singletons. The ten largest clones represent under 2.5% of the sample.

The V gene is TRBV27 and the J gene is TRBJ2-3; 9 middle bases align to TRBD2. The receptor's source is a female donor in good health and CMV-seronegative. The sequenced sample consisted of PBMCs. The DNA sequence follows: TGTGCCAGCAGTTTAAATCTCCTAGCGGGGTCGTACACAGATACGCAGTATTTT. It translates as CASSLNLLAGSYTDTQYF.